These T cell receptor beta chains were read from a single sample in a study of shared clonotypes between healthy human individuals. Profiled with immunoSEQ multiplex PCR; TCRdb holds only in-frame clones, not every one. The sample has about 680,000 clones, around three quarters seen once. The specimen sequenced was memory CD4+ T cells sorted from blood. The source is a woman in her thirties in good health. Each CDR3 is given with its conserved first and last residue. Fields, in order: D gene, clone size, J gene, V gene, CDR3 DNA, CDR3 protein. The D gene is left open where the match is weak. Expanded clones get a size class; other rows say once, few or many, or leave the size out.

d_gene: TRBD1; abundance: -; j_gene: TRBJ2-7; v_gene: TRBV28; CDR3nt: TGTGCCAGCAGCTCGACAGGGGGCGTAGACGAGCAGTACTTC; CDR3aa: CASSSTGGVDEQYF
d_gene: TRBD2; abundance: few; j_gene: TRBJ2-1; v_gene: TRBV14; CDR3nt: TGTGCCAGCAGCCAGGGACTAGGAAACTACAATGAGCAGTTCTTC; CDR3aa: CASSQGLGNYNEQFF
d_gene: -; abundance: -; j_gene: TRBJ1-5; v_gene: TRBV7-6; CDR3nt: TGTGCCAGCAGCCCCCGGCCCGACCCTTATCAGCCCCAGCATTTT; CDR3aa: CASSPRPDPYQPQHF
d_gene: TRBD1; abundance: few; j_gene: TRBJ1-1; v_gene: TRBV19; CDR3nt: TGTGCCAGTAGTACTGCCGGGACAGGGTATTCTGAAGCTTTCTTT; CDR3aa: CASSTAGTGYSEAFF
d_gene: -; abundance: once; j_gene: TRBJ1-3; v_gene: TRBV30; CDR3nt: TGTGCCTGCTGGTCTGGAAACACCATATATTTT; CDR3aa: CACWSGNTIYF
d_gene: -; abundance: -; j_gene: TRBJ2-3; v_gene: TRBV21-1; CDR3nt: TGTGCCAGCAGCAAAAACAGGGGAGGGAGCAGCTCACTAGGGCGGGAGTCAACAGATACGCAGTATTTT; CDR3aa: CASSKNRGGSSSLGRESTDTQYF
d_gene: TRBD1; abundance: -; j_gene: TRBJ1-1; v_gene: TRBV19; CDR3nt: TGTGCCAGTAGTAGACAGGGGGCGGTTACTGAAGCTTTCTTT; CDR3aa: CASSRQGAVTEAFF
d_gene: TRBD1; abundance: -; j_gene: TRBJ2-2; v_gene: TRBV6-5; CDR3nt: TGTGCCAGCAGCCGGGACAGGAACACCGGGGAGCTGTTTTTT; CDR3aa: CASSRDRNTGELFF
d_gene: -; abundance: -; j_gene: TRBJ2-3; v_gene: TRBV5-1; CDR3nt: TGCGCCAGCAGCTTGGCCGGTCAGGGTTCCACAGATACGCAGTATTTT; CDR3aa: CASSLAGQGSTDTQYF
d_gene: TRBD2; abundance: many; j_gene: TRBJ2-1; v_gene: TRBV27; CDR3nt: TGTGCCAGCAGTTCGATTTTATCAGGGACTAGCGACAGCTACAATGAGCAGTTCTTC; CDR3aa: CASSSILSGTSDSYNEQFF
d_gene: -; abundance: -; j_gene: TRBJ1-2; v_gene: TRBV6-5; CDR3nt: TGTGCCAGCAGTTACTCGAGCGCTAACTATGGCTACACCTTC; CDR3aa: CASSYSSANYGYTF
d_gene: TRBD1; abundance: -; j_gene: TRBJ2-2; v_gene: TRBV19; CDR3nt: TGTGCCAGTAACGAACAGGGGACCGGGGAGCTGTTTTTT; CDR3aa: CASNEQGTGELFF
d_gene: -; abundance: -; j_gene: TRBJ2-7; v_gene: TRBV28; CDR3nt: TGTGCCAGCAGTTTAGGTTACGACTACCTCGGGTTTGGGTCCTACGAGCAGTACTTC; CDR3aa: CASSLGYDYLGFGSYEQYF
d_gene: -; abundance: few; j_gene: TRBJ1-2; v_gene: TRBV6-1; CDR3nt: TGTGCCAGCTCCCCACTCTATGGAGGTGGCTACACCTTC; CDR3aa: CASSPLYGGGYTF
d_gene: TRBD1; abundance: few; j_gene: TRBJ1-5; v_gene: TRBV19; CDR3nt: TGTGCCAGTAGTAGAACAGGGGATCAGCCCCAGCATTTT; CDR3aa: CASSRTGDQPQHF
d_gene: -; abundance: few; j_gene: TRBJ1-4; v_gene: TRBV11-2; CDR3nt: TGTGCCAGCAGTCAGGGTTTTCTTGAAAAACTGTTTTTT; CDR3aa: CASSQGFLEKLFF
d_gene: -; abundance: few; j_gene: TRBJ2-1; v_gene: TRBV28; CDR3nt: TGTGCCAGCAGTGTAGCGGCAAAATACAATGAGCAGTTCTTC; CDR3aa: CASSVAAKYNEQFF
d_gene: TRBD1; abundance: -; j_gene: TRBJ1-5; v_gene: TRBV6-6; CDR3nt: TGTGCCAGCAGCCCGGACAGGGGGATAAATCAGCCCCAGCATTTT; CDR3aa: CASSPDRGINQPQHF
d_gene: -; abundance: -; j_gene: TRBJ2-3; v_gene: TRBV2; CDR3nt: TGTGCCGGCCAAGGGACATATGCCGATACGCAGTATTTT; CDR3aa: CAGQGTYADTQYF
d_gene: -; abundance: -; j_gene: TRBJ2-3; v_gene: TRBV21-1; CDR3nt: TGTGCCAGCAGCACTTGTCCGGGACAGGGGGCTAGAACGCAGTATTTT; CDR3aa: CASSTCPGQGARTQYF
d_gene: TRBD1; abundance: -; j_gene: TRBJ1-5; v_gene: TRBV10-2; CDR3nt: TGCGCCAGCAGTCCAAGCCGACAGGGGATTTACAATCAGCCCCAGCATTTT; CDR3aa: CASSPSRQGIYNQPQHF
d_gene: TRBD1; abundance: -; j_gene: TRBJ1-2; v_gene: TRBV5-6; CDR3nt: TGTGCCAGCAGCTGGGGACAGATACAAACTAACTATGGCTACACCTTC; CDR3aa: CASSWGQIQTNYGYTF
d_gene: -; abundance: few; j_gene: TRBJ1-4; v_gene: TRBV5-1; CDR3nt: TGCGCCAGCAGCCCTCAAGGGAGAGGTCTCGGAGAAAAACTGTTTTTT; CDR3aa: CASSPQGRGLGEKLFF
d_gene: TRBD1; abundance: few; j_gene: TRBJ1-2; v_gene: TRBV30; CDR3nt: TGTGCCTGGAGTGTCGGTCAGGGGGTGGCTAACTATGGCTACACCTTC; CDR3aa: CAWSVGQGVANYGYTF
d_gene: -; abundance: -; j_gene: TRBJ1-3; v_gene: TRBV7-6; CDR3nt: TGTGCCAGCAGCTTGAACGCACAGGGTACTGGAAACACCATATATTTT; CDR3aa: CASSLNAQGTGNTIYF
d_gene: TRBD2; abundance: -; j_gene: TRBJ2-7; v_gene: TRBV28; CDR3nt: TGTGCCAGCAGTATTCCCAAACTCTCGGGGGGGTTCTACGAGCAGTACTTC; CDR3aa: CASSIPKLSGGFYEQYF
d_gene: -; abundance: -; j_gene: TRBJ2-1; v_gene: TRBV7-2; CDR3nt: TGTGCCAGCAGCCCGATGACGAGCAGTAGTGAGCAGTTCTTC; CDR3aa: CASSPMTSSSEQFF
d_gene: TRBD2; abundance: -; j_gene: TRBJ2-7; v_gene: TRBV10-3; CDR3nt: TGTGCCATCAGTGCCGCTTCAGGGACAGGGACTAGCGGGAGGGACAACGAGCAGTACTTC; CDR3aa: CAISAASGTGTSGRDNEQYF
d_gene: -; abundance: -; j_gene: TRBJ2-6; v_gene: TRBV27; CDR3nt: TGTGCCAGCAGTTTTTTCGGTTCCTCTGGGGCCAACGTCCTGACTTTC; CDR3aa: CASSFFGSSGANVLTF
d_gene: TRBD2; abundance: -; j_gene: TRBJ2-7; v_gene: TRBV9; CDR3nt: TGTGCCAGCAGCCGGACTAGCCTCCCCTACGAGCAGTACTTC; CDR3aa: CASSRTSLPYEQYF
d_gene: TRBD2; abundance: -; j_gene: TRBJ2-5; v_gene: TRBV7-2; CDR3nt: TGTGCCAGCAGCTTAGGAGTTAGCGGGTCCGTCGAGACCCAGTACTTC; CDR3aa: CASSLGVSGSVETQYF
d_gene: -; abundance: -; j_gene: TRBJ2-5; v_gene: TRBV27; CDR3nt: TGTGCCAGCAGTTTGATTTGGAGGGAGACCCAGTACTTC; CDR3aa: CASSLIWRETQYF
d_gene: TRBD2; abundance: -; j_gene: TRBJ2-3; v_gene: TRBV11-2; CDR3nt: TGTGCCAGCAGACGTCCGGGACTAGCGAAAGATACGCAGTATTTT; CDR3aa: CASRRPGLAKDTQYF
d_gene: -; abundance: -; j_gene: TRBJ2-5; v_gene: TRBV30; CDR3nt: TGTGCCTGGAGTGTACGGGAGACCCAGTACTTC; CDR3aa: CAWSVRETQYF
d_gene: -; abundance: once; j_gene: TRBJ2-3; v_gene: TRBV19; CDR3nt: TGTGCCAGTAAGGACAGGGACTACACCAGCACAGATACGCAGTATTTT; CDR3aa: CASKDRDYTSTDTQYF
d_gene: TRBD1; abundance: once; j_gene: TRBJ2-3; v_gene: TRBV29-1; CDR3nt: TGCAGCGTCCCCAGGGGGCGCGGTACAGATACGCAGTATTTT; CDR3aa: CSVPRGRGTDTQYF
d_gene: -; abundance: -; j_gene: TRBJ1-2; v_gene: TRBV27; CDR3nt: TGTGCCAGCAGTAGCGGTACAGGGAACTATGGCTACACCTTC; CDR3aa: CASSSGTGNYGYTF